Below, one T cell receptor (beta chain) is given with its context. This sample was taken from a study of control samples from healthy donors and cancer patients. Profiled with immunoSEQ multiplex PCR; TCRdb holds only in-frame clones, not every one. This repertoire shows some 140,000 clones, roughly 89% found once; its top ten account for about 11%. This CDR3 has 16 residues. CDR1 KGHDR and CDR2 SFDVKD come from the germline V gene. Trimming removed 3 bases at V and 2 bases at J, with 14 bases between. The chain joins TRBV24-1 to TRBJ2-3, with D unclear. This receptor was taken from a man aged 30 to 45 in good health. Sequenced: blood. CDR3 nucleotides: TGTGCCACCAGTGATATGGTAGGGTGGGACACAGATACGCAGTATTTT. Its translation: CATSDMVGWDTDTQYF.